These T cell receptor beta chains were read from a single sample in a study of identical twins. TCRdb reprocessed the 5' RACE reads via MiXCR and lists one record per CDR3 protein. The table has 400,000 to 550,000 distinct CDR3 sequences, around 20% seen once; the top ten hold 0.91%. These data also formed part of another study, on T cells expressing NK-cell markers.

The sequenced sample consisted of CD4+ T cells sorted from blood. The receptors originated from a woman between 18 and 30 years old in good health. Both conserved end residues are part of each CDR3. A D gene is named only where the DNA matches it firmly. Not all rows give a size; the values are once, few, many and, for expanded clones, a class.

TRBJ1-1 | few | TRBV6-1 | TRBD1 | CASSEQGAMTEAFF | TGTGCCAGCAGTGAACAGGGGGCGATGACTGAAGCTTTCTTT
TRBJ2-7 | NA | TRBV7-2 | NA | CASSPRQSYEQYF | TGTGCCAGCAGCCCGCGACAGAGCTACGAGCAGTACTTC
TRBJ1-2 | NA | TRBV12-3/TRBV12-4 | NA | CASRLGQGYGYTF | TGTGCCAGCCGCCTAGGGCAGGGCTATGGCTACACCTTC
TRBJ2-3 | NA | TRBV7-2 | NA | CASSLRVDRDRQYF | TGTGCCAGCAGCTTACGAGTTGATCGGGACCGGCAGTATTTT
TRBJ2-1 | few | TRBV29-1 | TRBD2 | CSVEAGGLTRGNEQFF | TGCAGCGTTGAAGCGGGGGGGTTAACCCGGGGCAATGAGCAGTTCTTC
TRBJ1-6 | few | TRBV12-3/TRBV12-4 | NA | CASSFLQSPLHF | TGTGCCAGCAGTTTCCTTCAATCACCCCTCCACTTT
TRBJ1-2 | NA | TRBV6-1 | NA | CASSLLDRSYGYTF | TGTGCCAGCAGTCTCCTTGACAGGAGCTATGGCTACACCTTC
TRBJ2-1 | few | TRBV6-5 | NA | CASSYSGSSSYNEQFF | TGTGCCAGCAGTTACTCCGGCTCTAGCTCCTACAATGAGCAGTTCTTC
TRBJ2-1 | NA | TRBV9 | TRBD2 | CASSVGVRESGEQFF | TGTGCCAGCAGCGTAGGGGTGCGGGAGAGTGGTGAGCAGTTCTTC
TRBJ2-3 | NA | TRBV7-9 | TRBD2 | CASSPDGGGSGDTQYF | TGTGCCAGCAGTCCGGACGGCGGGGGGAGTGGTGATACGCAGTATTTT
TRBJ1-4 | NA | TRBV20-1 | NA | CSAAPTTTNEKLFF | TGCAGTGCTGCACCGACCACAACTAATGAAAAACTGTTTTTT
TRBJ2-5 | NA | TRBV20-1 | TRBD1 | CSARGQESETQYF | TGCAGTGCTCGAGGACAGGAATCAGAGACCCAGTACTTC
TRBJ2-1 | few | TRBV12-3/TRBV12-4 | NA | CASSDESPYNEQFF | TGTGCCAGCAGTGACGAAAGCCCCTACAATGAGCAGTTCTTC
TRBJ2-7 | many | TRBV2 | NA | CASSAGSYEQYF | TGTGCCAGCAGTGCCGGGTCCTACGAGCAGTACTTC
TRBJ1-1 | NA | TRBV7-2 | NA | CASSSAWEGTEAFF | TGTGCCAGCAGCTCCGCGTGGGAGGGCACTGAAGCTTTCTTT
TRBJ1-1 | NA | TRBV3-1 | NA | CASSQLTGSNTEAFF | TGTGCCAGCAGCCAGCTCACAGGGTCGAACACTGAAGCTTTCTTT
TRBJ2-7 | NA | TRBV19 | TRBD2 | CASSRSGAYEQYF | TGTGCCAGTAGTAGAAGCGGGGCCTACGAGCAGTACTTC
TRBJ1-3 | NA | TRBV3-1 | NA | CASSRMGGKDTIYF | TGTGCCAGCAGCCGCATGGGCGGGAAAGACACCATATATTTT
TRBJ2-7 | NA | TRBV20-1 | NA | CSATTSGRMSYEQYF | TGCAGTGCTACAACCTCGGGACGAATGTCCTACGAGCAGTACTTC
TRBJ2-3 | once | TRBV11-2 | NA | CASSPDAGNTDTQYF | TGTGCCAGCAGCCCCGACGCGGGGAACACAGATACGCAGTATTTT
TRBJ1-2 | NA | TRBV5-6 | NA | CASSLYPYGYTF | TGTGCCAGCAGCTTGTATCCCTATGGCTACACCTTC
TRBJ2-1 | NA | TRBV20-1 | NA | CSALVGGGNNEQFF | TGCAGTGCCCTGGTTGGGGGGGGCAACAATGAGCAGTTCTTC
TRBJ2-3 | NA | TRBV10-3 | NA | CAISESWESTDTQYF | TGTGCCATCAGTGAGTCGTGGGAGTCCACAGATACGCAGTATTTT
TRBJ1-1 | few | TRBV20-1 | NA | CSASSSGDTEAFF | TGCAGTGCTAGCAGCAGCGGGGACACTGAAGCTTTCTTT
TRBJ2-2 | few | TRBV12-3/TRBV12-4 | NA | CASSQPGGHRELFF | TGTGCCAGCAGCCAGCCGGGGGGCCACCGGGAGCTGTTTTTT
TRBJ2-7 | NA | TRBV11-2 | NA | CASSLPGGASLEQYF | TGTGCCAGCAGCCTCCCGGGGGGCGCTTCCCTCGAGCAGTACTTC
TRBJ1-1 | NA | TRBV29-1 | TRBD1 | CSVSTGGGYTEAFF | TGCAGCGTTTCCACAGGGGGAGGCTACACTGAAGCTTTCTTT
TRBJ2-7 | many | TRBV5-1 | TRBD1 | CASTHGQGAVQYF | TGCGCCAGCACCCACGGACAGGGGGCTGTGCAGTACTTC
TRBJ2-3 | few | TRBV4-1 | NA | CASSLRHTATDTQYF | TGCGCCAGCAGCCTTCGACATACCGCCACAGATACGCAGTATTTT
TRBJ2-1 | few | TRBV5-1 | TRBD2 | CASSPGLANPEQFF | TGCGCCAGCAGCCCGGGACTAGCGAACCCTGAGCAGTTCTTC
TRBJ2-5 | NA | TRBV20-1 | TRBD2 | CSALPGTSGQETQYF | TGCAGTGCTCTCCCCGGGACTAGCGGACAAGAGACCCAGTACTTC
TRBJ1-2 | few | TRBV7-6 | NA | CASSLVNLNSEGYTF | TGTGCCAGCAGCTTAGTGAACCTGAACTCCGAGGGCTACACCTTC
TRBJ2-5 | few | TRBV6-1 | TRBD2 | CASSPGFGEGKKTQYF | TGTGCCAGCAGTCCAGGGTTCGGGGAGGGTAAAAAGACCCAGTACTTC
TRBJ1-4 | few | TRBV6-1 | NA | CASSTGWATNEKLFF | TGTGCCAGCAGCACAGGATGGGCAACTAATGAAAAACTGTTTTTT
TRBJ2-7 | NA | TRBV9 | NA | CASTKAAGSGEEQYF | TGTGCCAGCACTAAGGCGGCAGGCTCGGGAGAAGAGCAGTACTTC
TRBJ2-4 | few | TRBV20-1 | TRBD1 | CSARPTGGGNIQYF | TGCAGTGCTAGACCCACAGGGGGCGGAAACATTCAGTACTTC
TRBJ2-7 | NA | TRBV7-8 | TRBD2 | CASTTAGVHSYEQYF | TGTGCCAGCACGACGGCGGGGGTGCACTCCTACGAGCAGTACTTC
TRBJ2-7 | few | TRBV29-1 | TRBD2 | CSVPGRGNLGNEQYF | TGCAGCGTCCCCGGGAGGGGGAACCTCGGGAACGAGCAGTACTTC
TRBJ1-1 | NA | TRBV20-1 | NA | CSFHRGRNTEAFF | TGCAGCTTCCATCGGGGAAGGAACACTGAAGCTTTCTTT
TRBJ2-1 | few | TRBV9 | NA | CASSVGAVGSNEQFF | TGTGCCAGCAGCGTAGGAGCGGTCGGAAGCAATGAGCAGTTCTTC
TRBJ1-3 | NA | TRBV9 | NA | CASSVGPPGAGNTIYF | TGTGCCAGCAGCGTAGGGCCGCCGGGGGCTGGAAACACCATATATTTT
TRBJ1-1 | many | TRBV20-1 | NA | CSAFLELQNTEAFF | TGCAGTGCCTTCCTAGAACTGCAGAACACTGAAGCTTTCTTT
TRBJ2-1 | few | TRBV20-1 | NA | CSARDRSEQFF | TGCAGTGCTAGAGATCGTAGTGAGCAGTTCTTC
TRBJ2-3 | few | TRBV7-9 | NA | CASSLSGGKDTQYF | TGTGCCAGCAGCTTATCAGGGGGGAAAGATACGCAGTATTTT
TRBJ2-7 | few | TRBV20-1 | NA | CSARDKRFYEQYF | TGCAGTGCTAGAGATAAGCGGTTCTACGAGCAGTACTTC
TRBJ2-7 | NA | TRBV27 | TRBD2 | CASRGTSVSYEQYF | TGTGCCAGCAGGGGGACTAGCGTATCCTACGAGCAGTACTTC
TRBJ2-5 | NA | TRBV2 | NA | CASSENGWETQYF | TGTGCCAGCAGTGAGAATGGGTGGGAGACCCAGTACTTC
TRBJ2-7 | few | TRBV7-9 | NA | CASSERDIDEQYF | TGTGCCAGCAGCGAACGGGACATCGACGAGCAGTACTTC
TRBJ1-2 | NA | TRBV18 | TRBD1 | CASSTGTGGAGSGYTF | TGTGCCAGCTCAACCGGGACAGGGGGCGCAGGATCTGGCTACACCTTC
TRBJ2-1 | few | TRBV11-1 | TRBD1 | CASSPGQGLNNEQFF | TGTGCCAGCAGCCCGGGACAGGGACTTAACAATGAGCAGTTCTTC
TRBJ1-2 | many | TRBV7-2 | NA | CASSTIYGYTF | TGTGCCAGCAGCACAATCTATGGCTACACCTTC
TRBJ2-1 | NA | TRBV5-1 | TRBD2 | CASSLGLAVSNEQFF | TGCGCCAGCAGCTTGGGACTAGCGGTCTCCAATGAGCAGTTCTTC
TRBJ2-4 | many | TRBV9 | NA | CASSSHDAAPNIQYF | TGTGCCAGCAGCTCCCATGATGCCGCCCCAAACATTCAGTACTTC
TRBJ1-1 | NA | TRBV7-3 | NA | CARRGGEAFF | TGTGCCCGACGTGGTGGTGAAGCTTTCTTT
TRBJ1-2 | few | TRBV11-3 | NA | CASSLVGSRGGYTF | TGTGCCAGCAGCTTAGTCGGAAGTAGAGGTGGCTACACCTTC